These T cell receptor beta chains were read from a single sample in a study of shared clonotypes between healthy human individuals. The repertoire was sequenced with immunoSEQ multiplex PCR; TCRdb's copy has only in-frame clones and lacks some. The repertoire holds around 100,000 clones, with roughly 69% as singletons. The sequenced sample consisted of memory CD8+ T cells sorted from blood. These receptors originate from a man aged 30 to 39 in good health. CDR3s include the opening cysteine and the closing phenylalanine or tryptophan. The order of the fields is clone size, V gene, J gene, D gene, CDR3 DNA, CDR3 protein. A D gene is named only where the DNA matches it firmly. The size entry is marked missing in some rows and otherwise reads once, few, many or a size class.

abundance: NA
v_gene: TRBV27
j_gene: TRBJ2-5
d_gene: NA
CDR3nt: TGTGCCAGCAGTCTACAGGGCCAAGAGACCCAGTACTTC
CDR3aa: CASSLQGQETQYF

abundance: NA
v_gene: TRBV28
j_gene: TRBJ2-1
d_gene: NA
CDR3nt: TGTGCCAGCAGAAGGGGACTTCCGAATGAGCAGTTCTTC
CDR3aa: CASRRGLPNEQFF

abundance: NA
v_gene: TRBV25-1
j_gene: TRBJ2-3
d_gene: TRBD1
CDR3nt: TGTGCCAGCAGTGCCGGGACAGCTGGCCCCACGTCCAGGGATACGCAGTATTTT
CDR3aa: CASSAGTAGPTSRDTQYF

abundance: NA
v_gene: TRBV18
j_gene: TRBJ2-3
d_gene: NA
CDR3nt: TGTGCCAGCTCACCAGACGACTCCGAGTTCACAGATACGCAGTATTTT
CDR3aa: CASSPDDSEFTDTQYF

abundance: NA
v_gene: TRBV7-3
j_gene: TRBJ2-1
d_gene: TRBD1
CDR3nt: TGTGCCAGCAGCCGAAATCCAACAGGGGACAATGAGCAGTTCTTC
CDR3aa: CASSRNPTGDNEQFF

abundance: many
v_gene: TRBV15
j_gene: TRBJ2-1
d_gene: NA
CDR3nt: TGTGCCACCAGGGAACTAGATAGCAGCTCCTACAATGAGCAGTTCTTC
CDR3aa: CATRELDSSSYNEQFF

abundance: once
v_gene: TRBV27
j_gene: TRBJ2-7
d_gene: NA
CDR3nt: TGTGCCGCTGGACAGATCTCCTACGAGCAGTACTTC
CDR3aa: CAAGQISYEQYF

abundance: once
v_gene: TRBV7-2
j_gene: TRBJ1-4
d_gene: TRBD1
CDR3nt: TGTGCCAGCAGGCGTGGACAGGCAGGTGAAAAACTGTTTTTT
CDR3aa: CASRRGQAGEKLFF

abundance: NA
v_gene: TRBV13
j_gene: TRBJ2-5
d_gene: TRBD2
CDR3nt: TGTGCCAGCAGCTTGAAGCCGGGACTAGCGGTACAAGAGACCCAGTACTTC
CDR3aa: CASSLKPGLAVQETQYF

abundance: NA
v_gene: TRBV7-6
j_gene: TRBJ1-2
d_gene: NA
CDR3nt: TGTGCCAGCAGCCACAGGTGTGAATCCTATGGCTACACCTTC
CDR3aa: CASSHRCESYGYTF

abundance: NA
v_gene: TRBV13
j_gene: TRBJ1-1
d_gene: NA
CDR3nt: TGTGCCAGCAGCTTGAGAGGGCTATTGAACACTGAAGCTTTCTTT
CDR3aa: CASSLRGLLNTEAFF

abundance: NA
v_gene: TRBV28
j_gene: TRBJ2-3
d_gene: NA
CDR3nt: TGTGCCAGCAGTTTTGACCACTCTAGCACAGATACGCAGTATTTT
CDR3aa: CASSFDHSSTDTQYF

abundance: NA
v_gene: TRBV6-4
j_gene: TRBJ2-6
d_gene: NA
CDR3nt: TGTGCCAGCAGTGTTACTAGCTCTGGGGCCAACGTCCTGACTTTC
CDR3aa: CASSVTSSGANVLTF

abundance: NA
v_gene: TRBV9
j_gene: TRBJ1-5
d_gene: NA
CDR3nt: TGTGCCAGCAGCCCAGGAGTAGGGTTGAATCAGCCCCAGCATTTT
CDR3aa: CASSPGVGLNQPQHF

abundance: once
v_gene: TRBV9
j_gene: TRBJ2-1
d_gene: TRBD2
CDR3nt: TGTGCCAGCAGCGTAACGGCGGGAGCTTCCTACAATGAGCAGTTCTTC
CDR3aa: CASSVTAGASYNEQFF

abundance: NA
v_gene: TRBV9
j_gene: TRBJ1-5
d_gene: NA
CDR3nt: TGTGCCAGCAGCGTAGATGGCAGGGCATATTCTCAGCCCCAGCATTTT
CDR3aa: CASSVDGRAYSQPQHF

abundance: NA
v_gene: TRBV27
j_gene: TRBJ1-3
d_gene: NA
CDR3nt: TGTGCCAGCAGCCGCGACGGGTTCTCTGGAAACACCATATATTTT
CDR3aa: CASSRDGFSGNTIYF

abundance: NA
v_gene: TRBV5-6
j_gene: TRBJ2-1
d_gene: TRBD2
CDR3nt: TGTGCCAGCAGCAGTCTACTAGCGGGAGCGGTCTACAATGAGCAGTTCTTC
CDR3aa: CASSSLLAGAVYNEQFF

abundance: few
v_gene: TRBV27
j_gene: TRBJ1-2
d_gene: NA
CDR3nt: TGTGCCAGCAGCACAGACCTTAACTATGGCTACACCTTC
CDR3aa: CASSTDLNYGYTF

abundance: NA
v_gene: TRBV29-1
j_gene: TRBJ2-5
d_gene: NA
CDR3nt: TGCAGCGTTGAAGGCAACCAAGAGACCCAGTACTTC
CDR3aa: CSVEGNQETQYF

abundance: NA
v_gene: TRBV27
j_gene: TRBJ2-3
d_gene: NA
CDR3nt: TGTGCCAGCAGTTTATATGGGGGTACAGATACGCAGTATTTT
CDR3aa: CASSLYGGTDTQYF

abundance: NA
v_gene: TRBV2
j_gene: TRBJ1-3
d_gene: NA
CDR3nt: TGTGCCAGCAGTGAATATCCCAACTGGGAGGGCTCCGGAAACACCATATATTTT
CDR3aa: CASSEYPNWEGSGNTIYF

abundance: NA
v_gene: TRBV11-2
j_gene: TRBJ2-1
d_gene: TRBD1
CDR3nt: TGTGCCAGCAGCTTATCGACAGGGGGATCCTACAATGAGCAGTTCTTC
CDR3aa: CASSLSTGGSYNEQFF

abundance: NA
v_gene: TRBV4-3
j_gene: TRBJ1-2
d_gene: TRBD1
CDR3nt: TGCGCCAGCAGCCAAGTCGGGACAGTCGTCGGCTATGGCTACACCTTC
CDR3aa: CASSQVGTVVGYGYTF

abundance: NA
v_gene: TRBV4-3
j_gene: TRBJ1-3
d_gene: NA
CDR3nt: TGCGCCAGCAGCCAAGACGGAAACACCATATATTTT
CDR3aa: CASSQDGNTIYF

abundance: NA
v_gene: TRBV27
j_gene: TRBJ2-5
d_gene: NA
CDR3nt: TGTGCCAGCAGTTATAGCGAGACAGTCCGAGAGACCCAGTACTTC
CDR3aa: CASSYSETVRETQYF

abundance: NA
v_gene: TRBV27
j_gene: TRBJ2-1
d_gene: TRBD2
CDR3nt: TGTGCCAGCAGTTGGTCTAGCGGGAGGGATTACAATGAGCAGTTCTTC
CDR3aa: CASSWSSGRDYNEQFF

abundance: NA
v_gene: TRBV29-1
j_gene: TRBJ2-5
d_gene: NA
CDR3nt: TGCAGCGTGAACAGCAAAGAGACCCAGTACTTC
CDR3aa: CSVNSKETQYF

abundance: few
v_gene: TRBV5-8
j_gene: TRBJ1-5
d_gene: NA
CDR3nt: TGTGCCAGCAGCCTAAGACAGAGAAGTCAGCCCCAGCATTTT
CDR3aa: CASSLRQRSQPQHF

abundance: NA
v_gene: TRBV13
j_gene: TRBJ2-1
d_gene: NA
CDR3nt: TGTGCCAGCAGCTTTGGCGGGGCCCCTCCTCGCAATGAGCAGTTCTTC
CDR3aa: CASSFGGAPPRNEQFF

abundance: NA
v_gene: TRBV15
j_gene: TRBJ2-1
d_gene: NA
CDR3nt: TGTGCCACCAGCAGAGATCTTAGTTACAATGAGCAGTTCTTC
CDR3aa: CATSRDLSYNEQFF

abundance: many
v_gene: TRBV7-9
j_gene: TRBJ2-6
d_gene: TRBD1
CDR3nt: TGTGCCAGCAGCACAACAGGGGTGCCTTCTGGGGCCAACGTCCTGACTTTC
CDR3aa: CASSTTGVPSGANVLTF